At least ten counts were recorded for the clone carrying this T cell receptor beta chain. Its antigen is still unknown. Those with hyperthyroidism were 18 to 65 years old, newly diagnosed, and ill for under 2 months. The record originates from a study of T cells in Graves' hyperthyroidism and ophthalmopathy. General observations from the study: Among clonotypes expanded in thyroid above 0.001, most were also found in blood.

The CDR3 is 15 amino acids. Trimming took 3 bases from V and 0 from J, leaving 9 bases between them. Germline CDR1 reads SGHAT; CDR2 reads FQNNGV. The source material, RNA transcripts, was used to amplify TCR beta CDR3 regions. An initial round of RT-PCR targeting the TCR CDR3 relied on the HTBI primer set. TCRdb re-called the multiplex PCR reads with MiXCR, one entry per CDR3 protein. The profile covers about 350,000 distinct CDR3 sequences, with over 11% appearing a single time and about 26% taken by the ten largest. V is TRBV11-2 and J is TRBJ2-1; no definite D call. The TCR originated in a woman in her thirties with Graves' hyperthyroidism. Material for sequencing was blood. CDR3 protein: CASSFSIASYNEQFF. CDR3 bases: TGTGCCAGCAGCTTTTCAATCGCCTCCTACAATGAGCAGTTCTTC.